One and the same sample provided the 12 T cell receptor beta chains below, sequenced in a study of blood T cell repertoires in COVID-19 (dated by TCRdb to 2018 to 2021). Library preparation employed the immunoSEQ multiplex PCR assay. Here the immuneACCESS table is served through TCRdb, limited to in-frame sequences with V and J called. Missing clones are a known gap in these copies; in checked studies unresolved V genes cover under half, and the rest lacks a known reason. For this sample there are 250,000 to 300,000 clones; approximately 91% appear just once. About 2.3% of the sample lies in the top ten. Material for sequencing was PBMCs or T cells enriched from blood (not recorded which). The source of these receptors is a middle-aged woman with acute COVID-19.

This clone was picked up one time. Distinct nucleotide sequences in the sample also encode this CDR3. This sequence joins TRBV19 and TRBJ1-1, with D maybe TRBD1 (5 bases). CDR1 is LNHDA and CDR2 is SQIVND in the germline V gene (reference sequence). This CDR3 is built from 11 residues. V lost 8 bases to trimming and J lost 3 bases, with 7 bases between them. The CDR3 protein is CASWGYTEAFF. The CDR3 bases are TGTGCCAGTTGGGGCTACACTGAAGCTTTCTTT.

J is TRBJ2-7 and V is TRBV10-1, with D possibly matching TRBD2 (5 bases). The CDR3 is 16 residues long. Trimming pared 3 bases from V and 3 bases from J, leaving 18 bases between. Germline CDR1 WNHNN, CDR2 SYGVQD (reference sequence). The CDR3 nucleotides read TGCGCCAGCAGTGAAGGGTTAGAGGGTGTTGACTACGAGCAGTACTTC. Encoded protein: CASSEGLEGVDYEQYF.

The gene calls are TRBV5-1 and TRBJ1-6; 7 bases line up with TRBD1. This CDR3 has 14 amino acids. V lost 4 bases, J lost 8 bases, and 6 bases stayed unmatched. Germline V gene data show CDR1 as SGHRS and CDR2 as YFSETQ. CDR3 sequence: CASSRQGGDSPLHF. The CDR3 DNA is TGCGCCAGCAGCAGACAGGGTGGGGATTCACCCCTCCACTTT. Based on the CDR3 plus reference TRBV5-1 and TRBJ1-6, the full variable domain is KAGVTQTPRYLIKTRGQQVTLSCSPISGHRSVSWYQQTPGQGLQFLFEYFSETQRNKGNFPGRFSGRQFSNSRSEMNVSTLELGDSALYLCASSRQGGDSPLHFGNGTRLTVT.

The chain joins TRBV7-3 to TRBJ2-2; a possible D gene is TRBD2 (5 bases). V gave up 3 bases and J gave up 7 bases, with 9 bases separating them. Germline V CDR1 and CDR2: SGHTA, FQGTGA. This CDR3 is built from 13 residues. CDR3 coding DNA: TGTGCCAGCAGCTTGCGACTAAACGGGGAGCTGTTTTTT. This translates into CASSLRLNGELFF.

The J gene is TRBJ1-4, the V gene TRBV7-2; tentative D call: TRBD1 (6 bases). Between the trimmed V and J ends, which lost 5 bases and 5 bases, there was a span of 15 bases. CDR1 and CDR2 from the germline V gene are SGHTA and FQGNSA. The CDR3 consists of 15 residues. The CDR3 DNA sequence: TGTGCCAGCAGCCCCCGGACAGCTCAGAATGAAAAACTGTTTTTT. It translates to CASSPRTAQNEKLFF.

CDR3 in DNA: TGTGCCAGCAGTCCCGGGACAGGGTCCATAGCCATATATTTT. Amino acids: CASSPGTGSIAIYF. The gene calls are TRBV6-5 and TRBJ1-3, with 9 bases matching TRBD1. Trimming took 5 bases from V and 11 from J; bases not matched to a gene: 10. The CDR3 runs 14 residues. Germline values: CDR1 MNHEY, CDR2 SVGAGI.

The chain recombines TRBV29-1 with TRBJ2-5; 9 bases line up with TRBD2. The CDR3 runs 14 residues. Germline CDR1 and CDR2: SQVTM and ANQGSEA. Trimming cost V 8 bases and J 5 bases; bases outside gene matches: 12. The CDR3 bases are TGCAGCAAGTCAGCGGGAGGTCAGGGGGAGACCCAGTACTTC. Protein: CSKSAGGQGETQYF.

The CDR3 DNA sequence: TGTGCCAGCAGCTTAGGGCAGGGGATCACCGGGGAGCTGTTTTTT. Translating gives CASSLGQGITGELFF. V and J are TRBV7-2 and TRBJ2-2; maybe TRBD1 (6 bases). Germline lookup yields CDR1 SGHTA and CDR2 FQGNSA. CDR3 length: 15 amino acids. V lost 1 base, J lost 4 bases, and 10 bases lay in between.

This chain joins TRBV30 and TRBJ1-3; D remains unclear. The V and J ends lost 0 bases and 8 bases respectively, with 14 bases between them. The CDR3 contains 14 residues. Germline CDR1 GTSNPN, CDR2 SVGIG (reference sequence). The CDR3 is CAWSVGALGDTIYF. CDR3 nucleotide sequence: TGTGCCTGGAGTGTAGGTGCTTTGGGCGACACCATATATTTT. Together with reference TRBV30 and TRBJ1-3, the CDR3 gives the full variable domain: SQTIHQWPATLVQPVGSPLSLECTVEGTSNPNLYWYRQAAGRGLQLLFYSVGIGQISSEVPQNLSASRPQDRQFILSSKKLLLSDSGFYLCAWSVGALGDTIYFGEGSWLTVV.

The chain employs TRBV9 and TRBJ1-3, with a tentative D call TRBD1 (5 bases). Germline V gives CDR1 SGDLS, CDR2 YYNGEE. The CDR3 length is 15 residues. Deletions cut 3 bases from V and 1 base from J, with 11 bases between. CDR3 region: CASSASGGSGNTIYF. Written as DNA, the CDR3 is TGTGCCAGCAGCGCCTCCGGGGGATCTGGAAACACCATATATTTT.

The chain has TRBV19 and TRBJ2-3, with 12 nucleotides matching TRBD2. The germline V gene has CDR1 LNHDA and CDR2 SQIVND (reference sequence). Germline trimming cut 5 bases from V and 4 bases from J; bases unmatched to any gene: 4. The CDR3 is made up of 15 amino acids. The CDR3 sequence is CASSLRTSGADTQYF. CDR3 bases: TGTGCCAGTAGTCTCCGGACTAGCGGGGCAGATACGCAGTATTTT. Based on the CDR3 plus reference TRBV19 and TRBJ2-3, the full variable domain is DGGITQSPKYLFRKEGQNVTLSCEQNLNHDAMYWYRQDPGQGLRLIYYSQIVNDFQKGDIAEGYSVSREKKESFPLTVTSAQKNPTAFYLCASSLRTSGADTQYFGPGTRLTVL.

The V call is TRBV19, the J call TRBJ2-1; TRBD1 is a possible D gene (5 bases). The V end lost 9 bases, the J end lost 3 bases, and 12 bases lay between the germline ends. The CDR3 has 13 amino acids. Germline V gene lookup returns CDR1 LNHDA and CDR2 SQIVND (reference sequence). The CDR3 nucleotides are TGTGCCAGCGCAGGGCCCTACTACAATGAGCAGTTCTTC. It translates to CASAGPYYNEQFF.